Below, 15 T cell receptor beta chains from the same sample are listed, as sequenced in a study of blood T cell repertoires in COVID-19. Assay: immunoSEQ multiplex PCR; the TCRdb copy retains only in-frame clones and omits some. The sample consists of roughly 190,000 clones, 75% to 95% of them appearing once. Sequenced input: peripheral blood. The source of these receptors is a man in his fifties with acute or convalescent COVID-19.

Of note for this clone: Distinct nucleotide sequences in the sample also encode this CDR3. This chain links TRBV2 with TRBJ1-5; D not certain. V was clipped by 3 bases and J by 5 bases, with 8 bases between them. In germline, CDR1 is SNHLY, CDR2 FYNNEI. CDR3 length equals 13 residues. The CDR3 sequence is CASSEGRYQPQHF. In DNA, the CDR3 is TGTGCCAGCAGTGAGGGCAGATATCAGCCCCAGCATTTT. Full variable domain (missing parts from reference TRBV2 and TRBJ1-5): EPEVTQTPSHQVTQMGQEVILRCVPISNHLYFYWYRQILGQKVEFLVSFYNNEISEKSEIFDDQFSVERPDGSNFTLKIRSTKLEDSAMYFCASSEGRYQPQHFGDGTRLSIL.

V gene TRBV4-2 combines with J gene TRBJ2-3; 9 bases match TRBD2. The germline gives CDR1 LGHNA, CDR2 YNFKEQ. V lost 4 bases to trimming and J lost 5 bases; unmatched junction nucleotides: 4. The CDR3 sequence is 14 residues long. CDR3: CASSPLAGKDTQYF. For the CDR3, the DNA is TGTGCCAGCAGCCCACTAGCGGGCAAAGATACGCAGTATTTT.

The chain links TRBV30 to TRBJ2-6, with D possibly being TRBD1 (5 bases). The V and J ends lost 2 bases and 2 bases respectively, with 7 bases between them. In germline, CDR1 is GTSNPN, CDR2 SVGIG (reference sequence). CDR3 size: 14 residues. The CDR3 is CAWSRGPGANVLTF. The CDR3 DNA follows: TGTGCCTGGAGTAGGGGCCCTGGGGCCAACGTCCTGACTTTC.

The CDR3 DNA follows: TGTGCCAGCAGCTTCGGGGGGAACACTGAAGCTTTCTTT. Residues: CASSFGGNTEAFF. J is TRBJ1-1 and V is TRBV11-1; possible D gene TRBD1, 5 bases. This CDR3 contains 13 residues. The V and J ends lost 3 bases and 1 base respectively, with 6 bases between them. Germline V gene lookup returns CDR1 SGHAT and CDR2 FQDESV (reference sequence).

The rearrangement links TRBV27 to TRBJ2-3; 8 positions agree with TRBD2. With 5 bases clipped from V and 0 bases from J, the junction kept 7 bases outside the gene matches. CDR1 and CDR2 (germline): MNHEY, SMNVEV (reference sequence). This CDR3 has 16 amino acids. The CDR3 coding sequence is TGTGCCAGCAGTCGCCGGGCTAGCGGGAGCACAGATACGCAGTATTTT. This translates into CASSRRASGSTDTQYF.

The chain is built from TRBV28 and TRBJ1-5; no definite D call. V lost 2 bases to trimming and J lost 1 base, with 9 bases between them. The CDR3 spans 15 residues. In germline, CDR1 is MDHEN, CDR2 SYDVKM. CDR3 residues: CASSLAGMSNQPQHF. The CDR3 bases are TGTGCCAGCAGTTTAGCAGGAATGAGCAATCAGCCCCAGCATTTT.

V and J are TRBV6-5 and TRBJ2-7; a possible D gene is TRBD2 (6 bases). The CDR3 is 12 residues long. V lost 10 bases, J lost 0 bases, and 10 bases lay in between. The germline V gene encodes CDR1 MNHEY and CDR2 SVGAGI. CDR3 DNA sequence: TGTGCCACGGGGCGGGACTCCTACGAGCAGTACTTC. The encoded protein is CATGRDSYEQYF.

CDR3 sequence: CASSPRLWGRDEQYF. Written as DNA, the CDR3 is TGTGCCAGCAGTCCAAGGTTATGGGGCCGCGACGAGCAGTACTTC. The chain combines TRBV27 with TRBJ2-7, with D possibly matching TRBD1 (5 bases). Trimming pared 5 bases from V and 5 bases from J, leaving 19 bases between. CDR1 and CDR2 from the germline V gene are MNHEY and SMNVEV (reference sequence). CDR3 length equals 15 residues.

The chain recombines TRBV13 with TRBJ1-1; possibly TRBD1 for D (5 bases). The CDR3 is 15 amino acids. Germline CDR1 and CDR2: PRHDT and FYEKMQ (reference sequence). V was clipped by 3 bases and J by 1 base, with 12 bases between them. The DNA for the CDR3 is TGTGCCAGCAGCTTGGTTGACAGTCCGAACACTGAAGCTTTCTTT. It specifies CASSLVDSPNTEAFF.

The chain uses TRBV18 and TRBJ2-1; 7 bases map to TRBD1. J lost 3 bases, V lost 2 bases, and 4 bases had no gene match. The V gene's germline CDR1 is KGHSH and CDR2 LQKENI. The CDR3 sequence is 15 residues long. In DNA, the CDR3 is TGTGCCAGCTCACCAGAGAGGACAGGCTACAATGAGCAGTTCTTC. It is translated as CASSPERTGYNEQFF.

The chain couples TRBV6-2 or TRBV6-3 to TRBJ2-5; TRBD2 might be the D (5 bases). Trimming took off 2 bases at V and 2 bases at J, with 12 bases between the two ends. The germline V gene has CDR1 MNHEY and CDR2 SVGEGT. The CDR3 is 15 amino acids. CDR3 sequence (DNA): TGTGCCAGCAGTTACCGGGATGGGTGGCAAGAGACCCAGTACTTC. Its translation is CASSYRDGWQETQYF.

The chain couples TRBV5-1 to TRBJ2-1; 8 bases match TRBD1. The CDR3 contains 19 residues. The germline V gene encodes CDR1 SGHRS and CDR2 YFSETQ. Losses at the gene ends were 5 bases for V and 4 bases for J; bases not matched to a gene: 20. This chain's CDR3 is CASSSDPARTGRFYNEQFF. The CDR3 DNA is TGCGCCAGCAGTTCAGACCCTGCTCGGACAGGGAGATTTTACAATGAGCAGTTCTTC.

The gene calls are TRBV12-3 or TRBV12-4 and TRBJ1-5; unclear D gene. V lost 5 bases and J 3 bases, leaving 8 bases between the germline ends. The CDR3 consists of 13 residues. CDR3 amino acids: CASSPGNNQPQHF. The CDR3 region has the DNA TGTGCCAGCAGTCCCGGGAACAATCAGCCCCAGCATTTT.

The chain combines TRBV7-6 with TRBJ2-7; tentative D call: TRBD2 (5 bases). Germline values: CDR1 SGHVS, CDR2 FNYEAQ. CDR3 length equals 14 residues. V lost 5 bases and J lost 1, with 12 bases in between. The CDR3 DNA reads as TGTGCCAGCAGCCCCGTCGGGGATTCCTACGAGCAGTACGTC. It specifies CASSPVGDSYEQYV.

The gene calls are TRBV6-5 and TRBJ1-1, with D perhaps matching TRBD1 (5 bases). Germline values: CDR1 MNHEY, CDR2 SVGAGI. The CDR3 runs to 13 residues. Trimming stripped 6 bases from V and 4 bases from J, with 12 bases between. The CDR3 loop is CASRQGSFTEAFF. CDR3 nucleotides: TGTGCCAGCAGGCAGGGTTCGTTCACTGAAGCTTTCTTT.